The T cell receptor (beta chain) described here comes from a study of neurological immune-mediated disorders. This clonotype is termed medium-sized. Its specificity is not known. A single record per CDR3 protein comes from TCRdb applying MiXCR to the 5' RACE reads. The data hold 20,000 to 25,000 distinct CDR3 sequences, with roughly a sixth observed a single time. The CDR3 contains 12 residues. V lost 2 bases, J lost 4 bases, and 4 bases lay in between. Germline V CDR1 and CDR2: SGHRS, YFSETQ. General study results and limits: Falling below healthy controls, multiple sclerosis showed the least TCR clonal expansion, while HTLV-1-associated myelopathy showed the most. The expanded clones of different subjects shared no CDR3 amino acid sequences (suggesting private repertoires in all groups). The repertoires of 18 of 34 multiple sclerosis patients were placed by phylogenetic grouping in a single related-CDR3 cluster, which may be a signature.

Libraries from sorted cells used roughly 960,000 T cells (CD4+ or CD8+). The clonotype comes from a woman aged 18 to 35 with multiple sclerosis. The chain employs TRBV5-1 and TRBJ2-1; D ambiguous. Source material: CD8+ T cells from blood. The CDR3 loop reads CASSFQYNEQFF. In DNA form, the CDR3 reads TGCGCCAGCAGCTTCCAGTACAATGAGCAGTTCTTC.